This T cell receptor (beta chain) comes out of a study of blood T cells in healthy people across ages. This CDR3 has 15 amino acids. Germline V CDR1 and CDR2: MDHEN, SYDVKM. The ends were cut back, 4 bases at V and 0 bases at J, with 9 bases in the middle. Then a second PCR, running about 6 to 12 cycles, was carried out with a sample-barcoded 5' primer and a J-beta primer mix. Each CDR3 protein gets one entry after TCRdb re-called the 5' RACE reads with MiXCR. The sample includes some 290,000 distinct CDR3 sequences, 25% to 30% of them seen just once. The chain couples TRBV28 to TRBJ1-4; D not resolved. Sequenced material: blood. The sequence derives from a woman aged 70-85 years in good health. The CDR3 nucleotides read TGTGCCAGCAGTTACAGACGCTCAACTAATGAAAAACTGTTTTTT. It codes for CASSYRRSTNEKLFF.